Sequencing of this T cell receptor (beta chain) was carried out in a study of T cells in Graves' hyperthyroidism and ophthalmopathy. Whole-study context: Peripheral blood was acquired at first diagnosis, ahead of any therapy whatsoever. Findings and caveats of the study: The blood repertoire included most of the expanded thyroid clonotypes above 0.001.

Note on this clonotype: The antigen is undetermined.

PBMCs stemmed from around 9.3 ml fresh peripheral blood. Germline CDR1 reads MNHNS; CDR2 reads SASEGT. The V end was cut by 7 bases, the J end by 0 bases, with 7 bases between. This CDR3 is built from 13 residues. RNA transcripts yielded amplified TCR beta CDR3 regions. The HTBI primer set was used in a first-round RT-PCR of the TCR CDR3. TCRdb used MiXCR to reprocess the multiplex PCR reads, holding one entry per CDR3 protein. The table includes under 350,000 distinct CDR3 sequences, approximately 22% detected once. Sequenced sample: blood. V and J are TRBV6-1 and TRBJ1-5; D is undetermined. This TCR came from a woman between 50 and 59 years old with Graves' hyperthyroidism. CDR3 nucleotide sequence: TGTGCCAGCAATCACTATAGCAATCAGCCCCAGCATTTT. Translated: CASNHYSNQPQHF.